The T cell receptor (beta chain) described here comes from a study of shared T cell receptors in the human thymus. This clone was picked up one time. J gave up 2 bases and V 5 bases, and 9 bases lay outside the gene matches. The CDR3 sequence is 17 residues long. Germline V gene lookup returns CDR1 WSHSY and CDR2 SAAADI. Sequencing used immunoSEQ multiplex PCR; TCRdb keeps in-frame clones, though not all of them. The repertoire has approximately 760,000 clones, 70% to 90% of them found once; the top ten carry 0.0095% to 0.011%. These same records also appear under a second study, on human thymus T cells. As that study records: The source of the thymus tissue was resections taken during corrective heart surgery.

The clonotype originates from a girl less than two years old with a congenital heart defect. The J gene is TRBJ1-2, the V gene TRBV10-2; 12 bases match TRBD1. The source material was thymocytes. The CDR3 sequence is CASSPGQGAHANYGYTF. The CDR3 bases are TGCGCCAGCAGTCCGGGACAGGGGGCGCATGCGAACTATGGCTACACCTTC.